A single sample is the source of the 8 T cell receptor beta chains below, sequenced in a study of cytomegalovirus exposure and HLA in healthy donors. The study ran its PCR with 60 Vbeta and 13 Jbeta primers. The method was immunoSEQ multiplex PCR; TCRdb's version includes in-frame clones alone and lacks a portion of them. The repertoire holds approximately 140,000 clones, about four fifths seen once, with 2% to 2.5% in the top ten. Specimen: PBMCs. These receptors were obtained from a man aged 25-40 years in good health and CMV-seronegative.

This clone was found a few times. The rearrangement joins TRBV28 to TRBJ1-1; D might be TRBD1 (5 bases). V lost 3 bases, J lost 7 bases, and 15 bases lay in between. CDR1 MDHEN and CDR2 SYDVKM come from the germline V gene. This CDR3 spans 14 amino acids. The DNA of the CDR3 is TGTGCCAGCAGTTTCCCTCCCGAAAGGGGTGAAGCTTTCTTT. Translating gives CASSFPPERGEAFF.

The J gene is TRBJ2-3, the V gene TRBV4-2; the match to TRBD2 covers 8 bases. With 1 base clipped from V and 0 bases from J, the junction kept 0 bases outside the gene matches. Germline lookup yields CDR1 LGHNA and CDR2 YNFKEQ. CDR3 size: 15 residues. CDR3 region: CASSQVAGSTDTQYF. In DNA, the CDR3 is TGTGCCAGCAGCCAAGTAGCGGGAAGCACAGATACGCAGTATTTT.

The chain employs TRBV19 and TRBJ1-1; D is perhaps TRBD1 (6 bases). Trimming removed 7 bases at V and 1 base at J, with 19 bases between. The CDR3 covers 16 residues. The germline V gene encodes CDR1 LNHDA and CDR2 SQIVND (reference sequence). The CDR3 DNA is TGTGCCAGTACCGAGCGCAGGGGTAGAACGAACACTGAAGCTTTCTTT. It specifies CASTERRGRTNTEAFF.

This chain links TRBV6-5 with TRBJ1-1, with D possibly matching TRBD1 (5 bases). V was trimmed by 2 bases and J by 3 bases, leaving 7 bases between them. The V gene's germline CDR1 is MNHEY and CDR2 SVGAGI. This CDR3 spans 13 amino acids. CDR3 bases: TGTGCCAGCAGTTACCGGGGGGACACTGAAGCTTTCTTT. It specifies CASSYRGDTEAFF.

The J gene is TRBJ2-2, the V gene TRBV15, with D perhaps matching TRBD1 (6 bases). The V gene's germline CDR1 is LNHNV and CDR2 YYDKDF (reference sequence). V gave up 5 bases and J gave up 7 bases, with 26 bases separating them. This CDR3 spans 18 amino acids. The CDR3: CATSLLAGDVVEFGELFF. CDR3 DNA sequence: TGTGCCACCAGCTTGTTGGCAGGGGACGTAGTAGAGTTCGGGGAGCTGTTTTTT. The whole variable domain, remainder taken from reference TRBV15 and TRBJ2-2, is DAMVIQNPRYQVTQFGKPVTLSCSQTLNHNVMYWYQQKSSQAPKLLFHYYDKDFNNEADTPDNFQSRRPNTSFCFLDIRSPGLGDTAMYLCATSLLAGDVVEFGELFFGEGSRLTVL.

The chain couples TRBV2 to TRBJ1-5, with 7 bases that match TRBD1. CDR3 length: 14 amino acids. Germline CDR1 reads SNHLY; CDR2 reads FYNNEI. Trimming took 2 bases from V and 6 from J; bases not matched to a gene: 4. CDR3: CASSERGGGQPQHF. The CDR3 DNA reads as TGTGCCAGCAGTGAACGAGGGGGCGGTCAGCCCCAGCATTTT.

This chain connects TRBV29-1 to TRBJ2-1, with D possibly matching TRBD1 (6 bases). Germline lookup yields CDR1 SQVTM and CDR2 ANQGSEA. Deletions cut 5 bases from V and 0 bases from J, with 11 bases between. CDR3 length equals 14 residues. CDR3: CSVLQGSSYNEQFF. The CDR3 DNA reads TGCAGCGTTTTACAGGGATCCTCCTACAATGAGCAGTTCTTC.

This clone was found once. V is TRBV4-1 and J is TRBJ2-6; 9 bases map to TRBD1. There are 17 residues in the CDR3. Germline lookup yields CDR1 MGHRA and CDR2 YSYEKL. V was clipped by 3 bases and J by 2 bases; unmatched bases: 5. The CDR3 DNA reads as TGCGCCAGCAGCCACACCGACAGGGGGACTGGGGCCAACGTCCTGACTTTC. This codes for CASSHTDRGTGANVLTF.